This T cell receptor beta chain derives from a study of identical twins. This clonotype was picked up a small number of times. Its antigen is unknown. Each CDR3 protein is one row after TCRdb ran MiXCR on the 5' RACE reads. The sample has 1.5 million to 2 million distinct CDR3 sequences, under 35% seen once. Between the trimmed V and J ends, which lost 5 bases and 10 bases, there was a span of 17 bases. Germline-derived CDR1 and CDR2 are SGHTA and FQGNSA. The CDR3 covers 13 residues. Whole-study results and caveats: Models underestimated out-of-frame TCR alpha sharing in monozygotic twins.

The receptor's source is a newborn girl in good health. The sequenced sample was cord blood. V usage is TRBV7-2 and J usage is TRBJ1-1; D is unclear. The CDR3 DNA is TGTGCCAGCAGCCCCCCCTTGCGGTGGCTAGCTTTCTTT. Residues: CASSPPLRWLAFF.